These 24 T cell receptor beta chains were all obtained from the same sample, sequenced in a study of persistence of HIV-infected CD4 T cells. An overlapping HIV-1 Gag peptide pool stimulated these cells at roughly 1 ug/peptide/mL. Sorted nonresponding memory CD4+ T cells were CD40L-negative, CD69-negative, CD45RO-high. The libraries were made with immunoSEQ version 4 in survey mode. Repertoires were generated with immunoSEQ multiplex PCR, while TCRdb's copy carries only in-frame clones and drops some. The sample lists tens of thousands of clones; 80% to 90% were seen once. Their antigens are not known. Here the sequenced sample was CD4+ T cells sorted from PBMCs after roughly 18-hour stimulation, taken from a patient who received antiretroviral therapy. These receptors were obtained from an adult woman with HIV who was CMV-seropositive.

This clone was recorded only once. Other DNA variants within this sample encode the same CDR3. This sequence joins TRBV7-3 and TRBJ1-3; D is unclear. V was cut by 0 bases and J by 4 bases, with 10 bases left in between. The germline CDR1 and CDR2 sequences are SGHTA and FQGTGA. The CDR3 is 15 residues long. In nucleotides, the CDR3 is TGTGCCAGCAGCTTAACGCCGGGGAAGGGAAACACCATATATTTT. This codes for CASSLTPGKGNTIYF.

The chain is built from TRBV27 and TRBJ1-1; D may be TRBD1 (5 bases). V shed 7 bases and J shed 4 bases, with 16 bases lying between them. The CDR3 spans 14 residues. Germline V gives CDR1 MNHEY, CDR2 SMNVEV (reference sequence). The CDR3 is CASKPDRGSTEAFF. The CDR3 DNA sequence: TGTGCCAGCAAACCCGACAGAGGATCCACTGAAGCTTTCTTT.

The chain recombines TRBV16 with TRBJ2-7; 10 nucleotides match TRBD1. Germline CDR1 is KGHSY and CDR2 is FQNENV. Trimming at V came to 4 bases and at J to 4 bases, leaving 10 bases not matched to a gene. The CDR3 has 16 residues. Here the CDR3 DNA reads TGTGCCAGCAGCCGAACGGGACAGGGGAATCTATACGAGCAGTACTTC. It encodes CASSRTGQGNLYEQYF.

In its sample, this clone ranks as medium-sized. Other DNA sequences in this sample translate to the same CDR3. The genes are TRBV7-9 and TRBJ2-1, with 8 bases lining up with TRBD2. Germline-derived CDR1 and CDR2 are SEHNR and FQNEAQ (reference sequence). The V segment lost 3 bases and the J segment 6 bases; nucleotides outside the gene matches: 4. CDR3 length: 14 amino acids. CDR3 nucleotides: TGTGCCAGCAGCTTGGGACTAGGTGGCAATGAGCAGTTCTTC. Protein sequence: CASSLGLGGNEQFF. Supplemented by reference TRBV7-9 and TRBJ2-1, the full variable domain reads DTGVSQNPRHKITKRGQNVTFRCDPISEHNRLYWYRQTLGQGPEFLTYFQNEAQLEKSRLLSDRFSAERPKGSFSTLEIQRTEQGDSAMYLCASSLGLGGNEQFFGPGTRLTVL.

J is TRBJ1-1 and V is TRBV7-2, with D tentatively TRBD1 (5 bases). The CDR3 contains 15 residues. CDR1 and CDR2 (germline): SGHTA, FQGNSA. The V end was cut by 5 bases, the J end by 0 bases, with 13 bases between. Here the CDR3 DNA reads TGTGCCAGCAGCCCCCCGACAGTGATGAACACTGAAGCTTTCTTT. This gives the protein CASSPPTVMNTEAFF.

J is TRBJ2-7 and V is TRBV5-1; D may be TRBD1 (6 bases). Trimming took off 5 bases at V and 4 bases at J, with 19 bases between the two ends. This CDR3 has 15 amino acids. Germline V gene lookup returns CDR1 SGHRS and CDR2 YFSETQ. The CDR3, as DNA: TGCGCCAGCAGTTTAACCGGGACATCTATTTACGAGCAGTACTTC. Amino acid sequence: CASSLTGTSIYEQYF.

This rearrangement joins TRBV9 to TRBJ2-3, with unresolved D. CDR1 and CDR2 from the germline V gene are SGDLS and YYNGEE. This CDR3 contains 14 residues. Trimming took 0 bases from V and 0 from J, leaving 5 bases between them. CDR3 sequence: CASSVGFSTDTQYF. The CDR3 bases are TGTGCCAGCAGCGTAGGCTTTAGCACAGATACGCAGTATTTT.

The sample holds one count of this clone. The J gene is TRBJ1-1, the V gene TRBV23-1; maybe TRBD1 (6 bases). TRBV23-1 falls under the ORF class, with uncertain function. There are 19 residues in the CDR3. The germline V and J ends were trimmed by 4 bases and 5 bases, with 29 bases remaining between them. This chain's CDR3 is CASSLIQVKITGTFTEAFF. In DNA form, the CDR3 reads TGCGCCAGCAGTCTCATCCAAGTAAAAATCACAGGGACCTTTACTGAAGCTTTCTTT.

The chain joins TRBV7-2 to TRBJ2-7; D remains ambiguous. CDR1 SGHTA and CDR2 FQGNSA come from the germline V gene. V gave up 2 bases and J gave up 5 bases, with 25 bases separating them. The CDR3 runs 18 residues. The CDR3 region is CASSLYIARVHGWNEQYF. As DNA, the CDR3 is TGTGCCAGCAGCTTATATATTGCCCGGGTTCATGGGTGGAACGAGCAGTACTTC.

This clone has only a few counts. The CDR3 nucleotides read TGTGCCAGCAGCGTTGTCCCAGAGGGCACTGAAGCTTTCTTT. Residues: CASSVVPEGTEAFF. The chain is built from TRBV6-5 and TRBJ1-1; D is unresolved. V was pared by 6 bases and J by 4 bases, with 15 bases between. CDR1 and CDR2 (germline): MNHEY, SVGAGI. The CDR3 runs 14 residues.

This rearrangement joins TRBV5-5 to TRBJ2-2; TRBD2 might be the D (6 bases). Germline V lookup: CDR1 SGHKS, CDR2 YYEKEE (reference sequence). Trimming cost V 1 base and J 6 bases, with 16 bases left between them. The CDR3 has 16 residues. CDR3 sequence: CASSLRGGITSGELFF. The CDR3 DNA follows: TGTGCCAGCAGCTTGAGGGGCGGGATAACGTCCGGGGAGCTGTTTTTT.

This clone appeared a few times. The J gene is TRBJ2-3, the V gene TRBV5-1, with 11 bases fitting TRBD1. V was clipped by 0 bases and J by 4 bases; unmatched bases: 13. CDR3 size: 19 residues. Germline V gene sequence: CDR1 SGHRS, CDR2 YFSETQ. CDR3 in amino acids: CASSLEPTTGTGGADTQYF. The CDR3 region has the DNA TGCGCCAGCAGCTTGGAACCGACCACCGGGACAGGGGGGGCAGATACGCAGTATTTT.

The J gene is TRBJ1-6, the V gene TRBV2, with D possibly TRBD1 on 5 matching bases. Germline lookup yields CDR1 SNHLY and CDR2 FYNNEI. The CDR3 totals 14 residues. The V gene lost 5 bases and the J gene lost 10 bases, with 15 bases spanning the gap. This CDR3 is CASSSGRDGSPLHF. DNA for the CDR3: TGTGCCAGCAGTTCGGGCAGGGACGGGTCACCCCTCCACTTT.

This chain joins TRBV4-3 and TRBJ2-3, with 7 bases matching TRBD1. V lost 4 bases to trimming and J lost 4 bases; unmatched junction nucleotides: 5. CDR1 LGHNA and CDR2 YSLEER come from the germline V gene. The CDR3 contains 14 residues. The CDR3 reads CASSPTGPSDTQYF. CDR3 coding DNA: TGCGCCAGCAGCCCGACAGGGCCCTCAGATACGCAGTATTTT.

This clone was detected only a few times. The rearrangement links TRBV12-3 or TRBV12-4 to TRBJ1-2, with D unclear. V dropped 5 bases and J dropped 8 bases, with 9 bases sitting between them. The CDR3 sequence is 11 residues long. CDR3 coding DNA: TGTGCCAGCAGTCACGGAACGGGCTACACCTTC. Translation gives CASSHGTGYTF.

The chain is built from TRBV2 and TRBJ2-5; D gene ambiguous. Per the germline V gene, CDR1 is SNHLY and CDR2 is FYNNEI. V lost 5 bases and J lost 1, with 11 bases in between. CDR3 size: 14 residues. Written as DNA, the CDR3 is TGTGCCAGCAGTCCCTCTTACAGCCAAGAGACCCAGTACTTC. It translates to CASSPSYSQETQYF.

The chain joins TRBV12-3 or TRBV12-4 to TRBJ1-2; D remains unclear. The CDR3 extends over 12 amino acids. The V end lost 1 base, the J end lost 8 bases, and 8 bases lay between the germline ends. Here the CDR3 reads CASSLGQRGYTF. CDR3 nucleotide sequence: TGTGCCAGCAGTTTAGGGCAGCGCGGCTACACCTTC.

This clone showed up just a few times. This same CDR3 is encoded by further DNA sequences in the sample. V is TRBV7-9 and J is TRBJ2-1, with D tentatively TRBD1 or TRBD2 (5 bases each). This CDR3 is built from 14 residues. CDR1 is SEHNR and CDR2 is FQNEAQ in the germline V gene (reference sequence). Trimming removed 1 base from V and 7 bases from J, with 11 bases in between. CDR3 nucleotide sequence: TGTGCCAGCAGCTTAGGCCTTGGGGGAAATGAGCAGTTCTTC. This encodes CASSLGLGGNEQFF.

This chain uses TRBV7-2 with TRBJ2-4, with TRBD1 matching 12 bases. The CDR3 spans 19 residues. Germline CDR1 and CDR2: SGHTA and FQGNSA. V trimming: 2 bases; J trimming: 2 bases; junction bases outside the gene matches: 10. The chain's CDR3 is CASSLLGLGQGATKNIQYF. CDR3 nucleotide sequence: TGTGCCAGCAGCTTACTCGGTTTGGGACAGGGGGCGACCAAAAACATTCAGTACTTC.

The genes are TRBV12-5 and TRBJ2-7; no clear D. The CDR3 loop spans 11 amino acids. Germline CDR1 LGHNT, CDR2 FRNRAP. Trimming pared 0 bases from V and 6 bases from J, leaving 3 bases between. The CDR3 is CASGLVSEQYF. DNA of the CDR3: TGTGCTAGTGGTTTGGTATCCGAGCAGTACTTC.

The V call is TRBV5-1, the J call TRBJ1-6; a possible D gene is TRBD1 (5 bases). Germline CDR1 and CDR2: SGHRS and YFSETQ. Trimming took 1 base from V and 9 from J, leaving 14 bases between them. The CDR3 is 15 residues long. The CDR3 is CASSLLSGGSSPLHF. Here the CDR3 DNA reads TGCGCCAGCAGCTTGCTTTCCGGGGGTTCTTCACCCCTCCACTTT.

This clone was recorded a few times. The gene calls are TRBV5-1 and TRBJ2-1; 7 nucleotides line up with TRBD1. The CDR3 is 16 residues long. The ends lost 0 bases at V and 8 bases at J; junction bases unmatched: 11. CDR1 is SGHRS, CDR2 YFSETQ, per germline. CDR3 residues: CASSLGQGGRYDEQFF. The CDR3 DNA sequence: TGCGCCAGCAGCTTGGGACAGGGTGGAAGGTACGATGAGCAGTTCTTC.

J is TRBJ2-7 and V is TRBV6-5; perhaps TRBD1 as D (6 bases). The ends were cut back, 6 bases at V and 7 bases at J, with 19 bases in the middle. CDR1 and CDR2 (germline): MNHEY, SVGAGI. CDR3 length: 14 amino acids. CDR3 sequence reads: CASRGWDTVPEQYF. In DNA form, the CDR3 reads TGTGCCAGCAGAGGATGGGACACGGTGCCGGAGCAGTACTTC.

The chain has TRBV4-3 and TRBJ2-2; 8 positions match TRBD1. The CDR3 runs 17 residues. The J segment lost 6 bases and the V segment lost 0 bases, leaving 9 bases of the junction unmatched. CDR1 LGHNA and CDR2 YSLEER come from the germline V gene. CDR3 bases: TGCGCCAGCAGCCAAGATGGTCACACAGGGGGGTCCGGGGAGCTGTTTTTT. This sequence encodes CASSQDGHTGGSGELFF.